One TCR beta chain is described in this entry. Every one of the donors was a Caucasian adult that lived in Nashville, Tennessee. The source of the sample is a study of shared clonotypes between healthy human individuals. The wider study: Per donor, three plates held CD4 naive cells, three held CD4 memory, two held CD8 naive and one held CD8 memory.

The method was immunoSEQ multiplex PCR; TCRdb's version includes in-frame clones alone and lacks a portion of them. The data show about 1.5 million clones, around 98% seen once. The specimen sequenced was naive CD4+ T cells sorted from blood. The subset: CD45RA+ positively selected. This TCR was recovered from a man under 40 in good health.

The CDR3 region is CASSRMGVSGRTGGIYEQYF. The CDR3 DNA reads as TGCGCCAGCAGCCGGATGGGAGTTAGCGGGAGAACCGGAGGAATCTACGAGCAGTACTTC. The rearrangement links TRBV4-1 to TRBJ2-7; the match to TRBD2 covers 9 bases. The V segment lost 4 bases and the J segment 3 bases; nucleotides outside the gene matches: 22. CDR1 and CDR2 (germline): MGHRA, YSYEKL. CDR3 size: 20 residues.